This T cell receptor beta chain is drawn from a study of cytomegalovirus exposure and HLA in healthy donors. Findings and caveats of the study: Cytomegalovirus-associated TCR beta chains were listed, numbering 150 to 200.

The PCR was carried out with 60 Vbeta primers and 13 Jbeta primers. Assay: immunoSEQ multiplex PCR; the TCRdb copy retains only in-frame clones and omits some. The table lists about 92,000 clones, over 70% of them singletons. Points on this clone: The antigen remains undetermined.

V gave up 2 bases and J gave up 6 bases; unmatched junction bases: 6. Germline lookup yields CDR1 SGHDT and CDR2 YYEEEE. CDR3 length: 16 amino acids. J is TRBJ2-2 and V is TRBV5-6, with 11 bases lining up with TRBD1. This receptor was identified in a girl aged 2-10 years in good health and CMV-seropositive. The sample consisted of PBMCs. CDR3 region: CASSFGDRGNSGELFF. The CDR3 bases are TGTGCCAGCAGCTTCGGGGACAGGGGGAATTCCGGGGAGCTGTTTTTT.